This T cell receptor (beta chain) was found in a study of identical twins. This clonotype was seen a few times. The target antigen is unknown. This CDR3 has 13 residues. In germline, CDR1 is SEHNR, CDR2 FQNEAQ (reference sequence). V was cut by 7 bases and J by 3 bases, with 12 bases left in between. Template switching added a universal primer binding site, and final cDNA carried unique molecular identifiers. TCRdb analysed the 5' RACE reads with MiXCR anew, one entry per CDR3 protein. Of about 790,000 distinct CDR3 sequences listed, 15% to 20% are singletons. Findings and caveats of the study: A cross-sectional statistical analysis, not follow-up of the same donors, supported the conclusions.

These data were likewise used in another study, on T cells expressing NK-cell markers. From that paper: A range of 1.0-7.0% of CD8+ T cells consisted of dominant NKG2C+ clonotypes in 5 to 7 donors.

The material sequenced was PBMCs. The V call is TRBV7-9, the J call TRBJ1-1, with no clear D. This receptor was taken from a woman in her late teens or twenties in good health. The CDR3 sequence: CASTLFGDTEAFF. The CDR3 bases are TGTGCCAGCACCCTCTTCGGCGACACTGAAGCTTTCTTT.